These T cell receptor beta chains were read from a single sample in a study of T cells in Graves' hyperthyroidism and ophthalmopathy. From the multiplex PCR reads, TCRdb called clonotypes with MiXCR, one entry per CDR3 protein. The sample consists of about 200,000 distinct CDR3 sequences, about a sixth of them appearing once. Material for sequencing was blood. Source of these receptors: a man aged 35-49 years with Graves' hyperthyroidism. The CDR3 runs from the conserved cysteine through the conserved F or W. D genes are given only for firm matches. Clone size is given for some rows only: seen once, a few or many times, or a class if the clone is expanded.

CDR3nt,CDR3aa,j_gene,v_gene,len,d_gene,abundance
TGTGCTAGTGGTTTGGTGGGACAGGGGTACAATGAGCAGTTCTTC,CASGLVGQGYNEQFF,TRBJ2-1,TRBV12-5,15,TRBD1,few
TGTGCCAGCAGCACTCGACTAGCGGGGCTACGCACAGATACGCAGTATTTT,CASSTRLAGLRTDTQYF,TRBJ2-3,TRBV6-2/TRBV6-3,17,TRBD2,many
TGCAGTGTTACGACAGGGGATTATGGCTACACCTTC,CSVTTGDYGYTF,TRBJ1-2,TRBV20-1,12,TRBD1,few
TGTGCCAGCGGCTACGAGCAGTACTTC,CASGYEQYF,TRBJ2-7,TRBV11-1,9,.,many
TGTGCCAGCAGCCAAAGACAGGGAGGAAACTATGGCTACACCTTC,CASSQRQGGNYGYTF,TRBJ1-2,TRBV16,15,TRBD1,many
TGTGCTGTACGAGGGGAGGAACGTGGCCACACCTTC,CAVRGEERGHTF,TRBJ1-2,TRBV2,12,.,many
TGTGCCAGCAGTTCCGGCAAGGGGGGGGCGGGCCCAAATTCACCCCTCCACTTT,CASSSGKGGAGPNSPLHF,TRBJ1-6,TRBV27,18,.,.
TGTGCCAGCAGCTTAGGCCATGAAGCTTTCTTT,CASSLGHEAFF,TRBJ1-1,TRBV13,11,.,many
TGTGCCAGCAGTCCTAGGCTGCCCCTCGAGCAGTACTTC,CASSPRLPLEQYF,TRBJ2-7,TRBV12-3/TRBV12-4,13,.,many
TGTGCCAGCAGCAAAAGACTAGCGGGCTACAATGAGCAGTTCTTC,CASSKRLAGYNEQFF,TRBJ2-1,TRBV4-2,15,TRBD2,.
TGTGCCAGCAGCCCGGGACACTCCTCCTACGAGCAGTACTTC,CASSPGHSSYEQYF,TRBJ2-7,TRBV7-2,14,.,many
TGTGCCAGCAGCCCAACAGGGATGGCGACCCAGTACTTC,CASSPTGMATQYF,TRBJ2-5,TRBV3-1,13,.,many
TGTGCCAGCAGTTTAAACCTACACTCAGGAGAAGAGACCCAGTACTTC,CASSLNLHSGEETQYF,TRBJ2-5,TRBV28,16,.,many
TGCACCAGCCCAGGGGTTTCTGAAGCTTTCTTT,CTSPGVSEAFF,TRBJ1-1,TRBV20-1,11,.,many
TGTGCCAGCAGCTGGGGACAGGGATGGAATGAGCAGTTCTTC,CASSWGQGWNEQFF,TRBJ2-1,TRBV5-6,14,TRBD1,few